The 21 T cell receptor beta chains below were found in one sample sequenced in a study of blood T cell repertoires in COVID-19. Some clones are missing from TCRdb's copy, which holds only in-frame ones; the method was immunoSEQ multiplex PCR. The sample carries roughly 110,000 clones, 75% to 90% recorded once. Source material: peripheral blood. These receptors were collected from a woman between 65 and 79 years old with acute or convalescent COVID-19.

The rearrangement joins TRBV5-1 to TRBJ2-7; D may be TRBD1 (5 bases). Trimming took 0 bases from V and 5 from J, leaving 15 bases between them. Germline V lookup: CDR1 SGHRS, CDR2 YFSETQ. This CDR3 has 15 residues. The CDR3 DNA reads TGCGCCAGCAGCTTGGGCTCGGCAGGGAATAACGAGCAGTACTTC. Translation gives CASSLGSAGNNEQYF.

This clone came up once. The genes are TRBV7-9 and TRBJ2-1; D possibly corresponds to TRBD2 (5 bases). The CDR3 covers 10 residues. Trimming removed 11 bases from V and 7 bases from J, with 9 bases in between. Looked up from germline, CDR1 is SEHNR and CDR2 is FQNEAQ (reference sequence). CDR3 region: CAVGSNEQFF. For the CDR3, the DNA is TGTGCCGTGGGGAGTAATGAGCAGTTCTTC.

The table lists this clone with a count of one. The V and J genes are TRBV19 and TRBJ2-5, with TRBD1 as a possible D gene (5 bases). The CDR3 has 15 amino acids. CDR1 LNHDA and CDR2 SQIVND come from the germline V gene (reference sequence). V lost 5 bases and J 4 bases, leaving 17 bases between the germline ends. Written as DNA, the CDR3 is TGTGCCAGTAGTGACGACAGAAGGGCAGGAGAGACCCAGTACTTC. This gives the protein CASSDDRRAGETQYF. The full variable domain, its missing parts supplied by reference TRBV19 and TRBJ2-5, is DGGITQSPKYLFRKEGQNVTLSCEQNLNHDAMYWYRQDPGQGLRLIYYSQIVNDFQKGDIAEGYSVSREKKESFPLTVTSAQKNPTAFYLCASSDDRRAGETQYFGPGTRLLVL.

The CDR3 protein is CASSGTGYQPQHF. The CDR3 DNA sequence: TGTGCCAGTAGTGGGACAGGGTACCAGCCCCAGCATTTT. J is TRBJ1-5 and V is TRBV19, with TRBD1 identical over 9 bases. Germline values: CDR1 LNHDA, CDR2 SQIVND (reference sequence). The CDR3 spans 13 residues. Trimming cost V 5 bases and J 7 bases; bases outside gene matches: 3.

This sequence joins TRBV19 and TRBJ2-3, with TRBD2 identical over 7 bases. This CDR3 comprises 15 residues. Germline V gene lookup returns CDR1 LNHDA and CDR2 SQIVND (reference sequence). J lost 1 base, V lost 4 bases, and 5 bases had no gene match. The CDR3 DNA reads as TGTGCCAGTAGTACTTCGGGGGGAGGCACAGATACGCAGTATTTT. Its protein is CASSTSGGGTDTQYF. The variable domain in full, with the rest retrieved from reference TRBV19 and TRBJ2-3, is DGGITQSPKYLFRKEGQNVTLSCEQNLNHDAMYWYRQDPGQGLRLIYYSQIVNDFQKGDIAEGYSVSREKKESFPLTVTSAQKNPTAFYLCASSTSGGGTDTQYFGPGTRLTVL.

V and J are TRBV20-1 and TRBJ2-2, with 8 bases matching TRBD2. The V gene end was trimmed by 3 bases and the J gene end by 6 bases; junction bases not matched to a gene: 9. This CDR3 region has 15 residues. Germline V gene sequence: CDR1 DFQATT, CDR2 SNEGSKA (reference sequence). The CDR3 sequence is CSASSGAGHPGELFF. The CDR3 nucleotides are TGCAGTGCTAGTAGCGGGGCAGGGCATCCCGGGGAGCTGTTTTTT.

This clone was picked up one time. The V gene is TRBV7-9, the J gene TRBJ1-1; the D is unclear. CDR3 length: 14 residues. Trimming pared 0 bases from V and 12 bases from J, leaving 17 bases between. Germline loops: CDR1 SEHNR, CDR2 FQNEAQ (reference sequence). CDR3 protein: CASSLAHGTDSTFF. CDR3 DNA: TGTGCCAGCAGCTTAGCGCATGGCACAGATTCTACTTTCTTT.

The CDR3, as DNA: TGTGCCAGTAGTATCTTCAACACTGAAGCTTTCTTT. This gives the protein CASSIFNTEAFF. V gene TRBV19 combines with J gene TRBJ1-1, with D unresolved. The CDR3 is 12 amino acids. From germline, CDR1 is LNHDA and CDR2 SQIVND (reference sequence). The V end lost 3 bases, the J end lost 2 bases, and 4 bases lay between the germline ends.

The chain uses TRBV29-1 and TRBJ2-3, with 8 bases fitting TRBD1. CDR1 SQVTM and CDR2 ANQGSEA come from the germline V gene. The J segment lost 1 base and the V segment lost 6 bases, leaving 6 bases of the junction unmatched. The CDR3 runs 14 residues. DNA for the CDR3: TGCAGCGTCTCCGACAGGGGTGGCACAGATACGCAGTATTTT. Its protein product is CSVSDRGGTDTQYF.

The chain is built from TRBV9 and TRBJ2-2; tentative D call: TRBD1 (5 bases). The CDR3 is made up of 16 amino acids. Germline CDR1 and CDR2: SGDLS and YYNGEE. Trimming took off 0 bases at V and 3 bases at J, with 12 bases between the two ends. CDR3 residues: CASSVATGGYTGELFF. The CDR3 DNA reads TGTGCCAGCAGCGTAGCTACAGGTGGCTACACCGGGGAGCTGTTTTTT.

This sequence joins TRBV2 and TRBJ1-5; TRBD1 matches at 7 bases. V was clipped by 6 bases and J by 4 bases; unmatched bases: 3. CDR1 is SNHLY and CDR2 is FYNNEI in the germline V gene. The CDR3 is 13 residues long. CDR3 sequence reads: CASSPTGNQPQHF. In DNA form, the CDR3 reads TGTGCCAGCAGCCCGACAGGGAATCAGCCCCAGCATTTT.

CDR3 residues: CASSRQNEQFF. The CDR3 bases are TGTGCCAGCAGTAGACAGAATGAGCAGTTCTTC. The chain recombines TRBV6-5 with TRBJ2-1; D is perhaps TRBD1 (5 bases). Germline values: CDR1 MNHEY, CDR2 SVGAGI. V lost 5 bases to trimming and J lost 7 bases, with 6 bases between them. CDR3 length: 11 residues.

V gene TRBV5-1 combines with J gene TRBJ1-3; 8 nucleotides align to TRBD1. The V gene's germline CDR1 is SGHRS and CDR2 YFSETQ. The CDR3 is 15 amino acids. Trimming cost V 4 bases and J 4 bases; bases outside gene matches: 7. DNA for the CDR3: TGCGCCAGCAGCGCCCGACAGGGGACGGGAAACACCATATATTTT. It specifies CASSARQGTGNTIYF.

V usage is TRBV3-1 (or the pseudogene TRBV3-2) and J usage is TRBJ2-5; the D gene is possibly TRBD2 (5 bases). V was clipped by 1 base and J by 4 bases, with 10 bases between them. The CDR3 has 14 amino acids. In germline, CDR1 is LGHDT, CDR2 YNNKEL (reference sequence). The CDR3 loop reads CASSQATTLETQYF. The CDR3 DNA sequence: TGTGCCAGCAGCCAAGCGACTACCTTAGAGACCCAGTACTTC.

This sequence joins TRBV3-1 (or the pseudogene TRBV3-2) and TRBJ2-6; TRBD1 matches at 8 bases. The germline V gene encodes CDR1 LGHDT and CDR2 YNNKEL (reference sequence). Germline trimming cut 2 bases from V and 1 base from J; bases unmatched to any gene: 4. The CDR3 sequence is 17 residues long. CDR3 region: CASSQPGGSSGANVLTF. The CDR3 region has the DNA TGTGCCAGCAGCCAACCAGGGGGCTCATCTGGGGCCAACGTCCTGACTTTC.

This clone was recorded only once. CDR3 amino acids: CASSASGTENEKLFF. In DNA form, the CDR3 reads TGTGCCAGTAGTGCCTCCGGGACAGAGAATGAAAAACTGTTTTTT. The J gene is TRBJ1-4, the V gene TRBV19, with 7 bases matching TRBD1. The CDR3 is made up of 15 amino acids. Germline loops: CDR1 LNHDA, CDR2 SQIVND (reference sequence). With 5 bases clipped from V and 5 bases from J, the junction kept 8 bases outside the gene matches.

The chain has TRBV2 and TRBJ2-5; D perhaps matches TRBD1 (5 bases). The CDR3 extends over 14 amino acids. Per the germline V gene, CDR1 is SNHLY and CDR2 is FYNNEI. The V end lost 5 bases, the J end lost 5 bases, and 15 bases lay between the germline ends. The CDR3 is CASSTGPPRETQYF. CDR3 sequence (DNA): TGTGCCAGCAGTACAGGTCCCCCGCGGGAGACCCAGTACTTC.

The chain uses TRBV6-1 and TRBJ2-1, with 7 bases fitting TRBD2. Germline CDR1 is MNHNS and CDR2 is SASEGT. The CDR3 is 14 residues long. Trimming at V came to 3 bases and at J to 7 bases, leaving 6 bases not matched to a gene. The CDR3 region is CASSERLAANEQFF. The CDR3 coding sequence is TGTGCCAGCAGTGAGAGACTAGCAGCTAATGAGCAGTTCTTC.

This clone was seen only once. The chain has TRBV6-5 and TRBJ2-5, with D possibly TRBD2 on 7 matching bases. V was shortened by 8 bases and J by 5 bases, with 9 bases between the two germline ends. Germline V gene sequence: CDR1 MNHEY, CDR2 SVGAGI. CDR3 size: 11 residues. CDR3 sequence (DNA): TGTGCCAGCCGGGGGGCCGAGACCCAGTACTTC. Protein: CASRGAETQYF.

The CDR3: CASTPGGAGYGYTF. The CDR3 nucleotides are TGTGCCAGCACACCAGGGGGCGCGGGCTATGGCTACACCTTC. The gene calls are TRBV6-5 and TRBJ1-2, with 8 nucleotides matching TRBD1. The J segment lost 4 bases and the V segment lost 7 bases, leaving 8 bases of the junction unmatched. The V gene's germline CDR1 is MNHEY and CDR2 SVGAGI. The CDR3 extends over 14 amino acids.

This chain uses TRBV6-2 or TRBV6-3 with TRBJ1-5; D might be TRBD1 (5 bases). Deletions cut 6 bases from V and 7 bases from J, with 13 bases between. This CDR3 has 13 residues. CDR1 is MNHEY and CDR2 is SVGEGT in the germline V gene. The CDR3 region has the DNA TGTGCCAGCAGCAACCAGGGTATCCAGCCCCAGCATTTT. As protein: CASSNQGIQPQHF.